This TCR beta chain was profiled in a study of blood T cell repertoires in COVID-19. For the study at large: There were acute and convalescent COVID-19 samples, and they came from the United States, Italy and Spain.

Trimming cost V 0 bases and J 7 bases; bases outside gene matches: 14. The length of the CDR3 is 18 residues. CDR1 SGHNT and CDR2 YENEEA come from the germline V gene. This clone was seen a single time. Study processing details: Estimates of nucleated cell counts were drawn from the amplification of reference gene primers. Sequenced by immunoSEQ multiplex PCR; TCRdb stores in-frame clones only, minus some. V, J and clone size were drawn from that table, and D and trimming were deduced from the DNA. The sample contains roughly 500,000 clones, 89% of which appear only once. This TCR was sampled from a man aged 18 to 30 with COVID-19, enrolled during active disease. V gene TRBV11-3 combines with J gene TRBJ2-1; 8 nucleotides align to TRBD2. The specimen was peripheral blood. As DNA, the CDR3 is TGTGCCAGCAGCTTAGATTCAAGGGCAGTAGCGGGGAGGAATGAGCAGTTCTTC. It translates to CASSLDSRAVAGRNEQFF.